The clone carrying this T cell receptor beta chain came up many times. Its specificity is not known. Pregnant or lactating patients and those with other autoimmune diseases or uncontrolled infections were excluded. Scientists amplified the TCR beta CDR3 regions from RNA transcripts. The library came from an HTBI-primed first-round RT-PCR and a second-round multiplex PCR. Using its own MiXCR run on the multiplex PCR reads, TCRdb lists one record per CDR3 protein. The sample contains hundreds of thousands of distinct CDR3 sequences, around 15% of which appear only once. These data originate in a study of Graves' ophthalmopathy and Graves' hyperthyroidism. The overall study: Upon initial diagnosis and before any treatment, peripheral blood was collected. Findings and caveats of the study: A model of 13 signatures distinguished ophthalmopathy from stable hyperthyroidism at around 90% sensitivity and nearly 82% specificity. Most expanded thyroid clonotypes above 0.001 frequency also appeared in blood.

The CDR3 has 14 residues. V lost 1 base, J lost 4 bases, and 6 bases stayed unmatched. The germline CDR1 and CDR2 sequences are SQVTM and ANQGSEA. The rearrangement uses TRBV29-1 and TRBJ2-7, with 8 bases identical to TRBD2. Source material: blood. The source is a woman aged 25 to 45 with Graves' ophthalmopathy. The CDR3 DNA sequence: TGCAGCGTTGAAGTAGGCGGGAGGCCTTACGAGCAGTACTTC. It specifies CSVEVGGRPYEQYF.